These T cell receptor beta chains were read from a single sample in a study of blood T cell repertoires in COVID-19. The assay was immunoSEQ multiplex PCR, and TCRdb's table has in-frame clones only and misses some. This table holds some 340,000 clones, 85% to 95% found once. The sequenced sample consisted of PBMCs or T cells enriched from blood (not recorded which). The receptors come from a woman aged 30 to 39 who had been exposed to COVID-19. Each CDR3 is given with its conserved first and last residue. The D gene is left open where the match is weak. The size entry is marked missing in some rows and otherwise reads once, few, many or a size class.

clone size	D gene	V gene	J gene	CDR3 protein	CDR3 DNA
NA	NA	TRBV3-1/TRBV3-2	TRBJ1-1	CASSLAGGRVSEAFF	TGTGCCAGCAGCCTAGCTGGGGGCCGTGTAAGTGAAGCTTTCTTT
NA	NA	TRBV5-1	TRBJ1-5	CASSPAGGGNQPQHF	TGCGCCAGCAGCCCGGCGGGTGGCGGCAATCAGCCCCAGCATTTT
once	NA	TRBV9	TRBJ1-6	CASSVVGLNSPLHF	TGTGCCAGCAGCGTAGTGGGGCTAAATTCACCCCTCCACTTT
few	TRBD2	TRBV5-5	TRBJ2-7	CASSWLAGSVEQYF	TGTGCCAGCAGCTGGCTAGCGGGGTCGGTTGAGCAGTACTTC
NA	NA	TRBV6-5	TRBJ2-3	CASKRSSTDTQYF	TGTGCCAGCAAGCGGTCTAGCACAGATACGCAGTATTTT
NA	TRBD1	TRBV5-1	TRBJ2-7	CASSFDRVSSYEQYF	TGCGCCAGCAGCTTTGACAGGGTAAGCTCCTACGAGCAGTACTTC
NA	NA	TRBV6-2/TRBV6-3	TRBJ2-7	CASSYSFQSLGYEQYF	TGTGCCAGCAGTTACTCGTTCCAATCCCTCGGTTACGAGCAGTACTTC
NA	NA	TRBV7-6	TRBJ2-1	CASSLVTGKIYGEQFF	TGTGCCAGCAGCTTAGTAACAGGGAAAATCTATGGTGAGCAGTTCTTC
NA	NA	TRBV6-1	TRBJ2-7	CASSDGTSPSYEQYF	TGTGCCAGCAGTGATGGGACATCACCCAGCTACGAGCAGTACTTC
NA	TRBD2	TRBV5-1	TRBJ2-3	CASSSSGSTDTQYF	TGCGCCAGCAGCTCTAGCGGGAGCACAGATACGCAGTATTTT